The next 6 T cell receptor beta chains were all read from a single sample in a study of CD8 T cells in Susac syndrome. Random hexamers were used to reverse transcribe an amount of about 0.45 to 1 ug RNA. TCRdb reprocessed the immunoSEQ multiplex PCR reads with MiXCR, giving one entry per CDR3 protein. The table lists about 84,000 distinct CDR3 sequences, 95% to 96% of them singletons. Sequenced sample: CD8+ T cells from PBMCs. The receptors originated from a human donor with Susac syndrome.

The rearrangement uses TRBV20-1 and TRBJ2-4; TRBD2 aligns across 7 bases. Trimming took 5 bases from V and 6 from J; bases not matched to a gene: 13. The germline gives CDR1 DFQATT, CDR2 SNEGSKA (reference sequence). CDR3 length: 15 amino acids. CDR3 region: CSAWGGPRGGNIQYF. As DNA, the CDR3 is TGCAGTGCTTGGGGGGGACCCCGGGGAGGAAACATTCAGTACTTC.

The V call is TRBV4-1, the J call TRBJ2-1; D is tentatively TRBD1 or TRBD2 (5 bases each). Trimming left V 0 bases short and J 8 bases short, with 8 bases between. The CDR3 length is 13 residues. Germline V CDR1 and CDR2: MGHRA, YSYEKL. The CDR3 sequence: CASSQDGDDEQFF. The CDR3 coding sequence is TGCGCCAGCAGCCAAGATGGGGACGATGAGCAGTTCTTC.

This rearrangement joins TRBV10-3 to TRBJ2-3; the D is unclear. The germline gives CDR1 ENHRY, CDR2 SYGVKD. This CDR3 spans 15 amino acids. The V end was cut by 3 bases, the J end by 5 bases, with 15 bases between. The CDR3 sequence: CAISERVRRIDTQYF. CDR3 nucleotide sequence: TGTGCCATCAGTGAACGTGTTCGTCGTATAGATACGCAGTATTTT.

This chain connects TRBV29-1 to TRBJ1-2, with unresolved D. The germline gives CDR1 SQVTM, CDR2 ANQGSEA. CDR3 length: 14 amino acids. The V and J ends lost 7 bases and 4 bases respectively, with 19 bases between them. The CDR3 DNA reads TGCAGCGCCCTGACTCTCCGTCTCCCCTATGGCTACACCTTC. Its protein is CSALTLRLPYGYTF.

This chain uses TRBV9 with TRBJ2-1, with a tentative D call TRBD2 (5 bases). There are 14 residues in the CDR3. Trimming took 3 bases from V and 2 from J, leaving 9 bases between them. The V gene's germline CDR1 is SGDLS and CDR2 YYNGEE. This CDR3 reads CASSGRAPYNEQFF. In DNA, the CDR3 is TGTGCCAGCAGCGGGCGGGCTCCCTACAATGAGCAGTTCTTC.

The chain carries TRBV4-3 and TRBJ2-2; 10 nucleotides line up with TRBD2. This CDR3 has 16 amino acids. Per the germline V gene, CDR1 is LGHNA and CDR2 is YSLEER. Germline trimming cut 0 bases from V and 6 bases from J; bases unmatched to any gene: 4. The CDR3 DNA reads TGCGCCAGCAGCCAAGAGTCTAGCGGGGGCCCCGGGGAGCTGTTTTTT. Translating it yields CASSQESSGGPGELFF.